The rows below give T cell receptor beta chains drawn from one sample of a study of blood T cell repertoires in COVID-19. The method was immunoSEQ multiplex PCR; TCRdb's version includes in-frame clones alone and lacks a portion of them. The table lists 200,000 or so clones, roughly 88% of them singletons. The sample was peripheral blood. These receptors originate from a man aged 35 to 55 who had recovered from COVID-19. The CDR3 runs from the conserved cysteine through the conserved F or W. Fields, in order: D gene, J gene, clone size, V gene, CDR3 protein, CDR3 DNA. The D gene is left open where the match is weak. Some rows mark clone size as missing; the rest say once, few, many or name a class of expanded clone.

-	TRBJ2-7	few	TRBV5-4	CASSNTRDTYEQYF	TGTGCCAGCAGCAACACCCGGGACACCTACGAGCAGTACTTC
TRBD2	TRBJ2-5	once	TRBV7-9	CASSFRGREGHQETQYF	TGTGCCAGCAGCTTTCGGGGGCGGGAGGGCCACCAAGAGACCCAGTACTTC
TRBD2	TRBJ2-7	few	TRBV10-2	CASSEKIAGGPFIKYF	TGCGCCAGCAGTGAGAAGATAGCGGGAGGCCCGTTTATTAAGTACTTC
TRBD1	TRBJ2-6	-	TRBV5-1	CASSTGQPGGANVLTF	TGCGCCAGCAGCACGGGACAGCCCGGGGGGGCCAACGTCCTGACTTTC
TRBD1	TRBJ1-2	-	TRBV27	CASSMTGGFGGYTF	TGTGCCAGCAGTATGACAGGGGGTTTTGGAGGCTACACCTTC
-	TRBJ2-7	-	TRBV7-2	CASSLAPGETYEQYF	TGTGCCAGCAGCTTAGCACCCGGGGAAACCTACGAGCAGTACTTC
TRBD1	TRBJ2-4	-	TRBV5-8	CASSPRDSYQNIQYF	TGTGCCAGCAGCCCAAGGGACAGCTATCAAAACATTCAGTACTTC
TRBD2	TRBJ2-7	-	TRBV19	CASSIEPSGTYEQYF	TGTGCCAGTAGTATAGAACCTAGCGGGACCTACGAGCAGTACTTC
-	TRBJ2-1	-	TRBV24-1	CATSESHNEQFF	TGTGCCACCAGTGAGTCTCACAATGAGCAGTTCTTC
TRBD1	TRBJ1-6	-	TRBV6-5	CASSSDRDYNSPLHF	TGTGCCAGCAGTTCCGACAGGGACTATAATTCACCCCTCCACTTT
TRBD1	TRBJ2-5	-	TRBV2	CASSGGDSLYQETQYF	TGTGCCAGCAGTGGAGGGGACAGTTTGTACCAAGAGACCCAGTACTTC
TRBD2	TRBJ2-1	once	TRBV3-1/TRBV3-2	CASSQPVGGGDYNEQFF	TGTGCCAGCAGCCAACCGGTTGGCGGGGGGGACTACAATGAGCAGTTCTTC
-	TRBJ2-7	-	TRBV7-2	CASSLEGGIRLEPYEQYF	TGTGCCAGCAGCTTAGAAGGAGGCATCAGACTCGAACCCTACGAGCAGTACTTC
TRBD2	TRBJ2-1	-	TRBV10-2	CASGGLAGGLGSVEQFF	TGCGCCAGCGGGGGACTAGCGGGAGGTCTTGGGTCGGTTGAGCAGTTCTTC
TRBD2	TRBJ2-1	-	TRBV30	CAWSVPSGGGNEQFF	TGTGCCTGGAGTGTACCTAGCGGGGGGGGTAATGAGCAGTTCTTC
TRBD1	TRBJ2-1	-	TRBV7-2	CASSYGQGMGEQFF	TGTGCCAGCAGCTACGGACAGGGGATGGGTGAGCAGTTCTTC
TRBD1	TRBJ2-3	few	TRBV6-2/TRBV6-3	CASSWDPTGATDTQYF	TGTGCCAGCAGTTGGGACCCTACAGGGGCCACAGATACGCAGTATTTT
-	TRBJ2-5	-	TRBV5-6	CASSLDTGYQETQYF	TGTGCCAGCAGCTTGGATACAGGGTACCAAGAGACCCAGTACTTC
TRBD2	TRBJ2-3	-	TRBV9	CASSFSGSLGDTQYF	TGTGCCAGCAGCTTCAGCGGGAGTCTAGGAGATACGCAGTATTTT
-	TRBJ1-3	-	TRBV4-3	CASSPSDNRGRSSGNTIYF	TGCGCCAGCAGCCCAAGCGATAATAGGGGAAGAAGCTCTGGAAACACCATATATTTT
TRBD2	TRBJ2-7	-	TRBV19	CASSIRLAGGISEQYF	TGTGCCAGTAGTATTCGACTAGCGGGAGGCATAAGCGAGCAGTACTTC
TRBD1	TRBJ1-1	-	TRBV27	CASSPQGGNTEAFF	TGTGCCAGCAGTCCCCAGGGGGGAAACACTGAAGCTTTCTTT
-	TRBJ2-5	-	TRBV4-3	CASSQNTDFLRPETQYF	TGCGCCAGCAGCCAAAATACGGACTTCCTGCGCCCCGAGACCCAGTACTTC
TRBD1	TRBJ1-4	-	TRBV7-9	CASSTGTGLGEKLFF	TGTGCCAGCAGCACAGGGACAGGCCTCGGGGAAAAACTGTTTTTT
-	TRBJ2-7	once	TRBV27	CASSFQGGSYEQYF	TGTGCCAGCAGTTTCCAGGGGGGATCCTACGAGCAGTACTTC
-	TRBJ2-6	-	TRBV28	CASSLNPAAGANVLTF	TGTGCCAGCAGTTTGAATCCTGCGGCTGGGGCCAACGTCCTGACTTTC
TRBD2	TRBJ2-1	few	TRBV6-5	CASRTNLAGVDEQFF	TGTGCCAGCAGAACCAATCTAGCGGGGGTCGATGAGCAGTTCTTC
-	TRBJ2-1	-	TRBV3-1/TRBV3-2	CASSQDTNNEQFF	TGTGCCAGCAGCCAAGATACTAACAATGAGCAGTTCTTC
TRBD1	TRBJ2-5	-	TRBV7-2	CASSMTGATLETQYF	TGTGCCAGCAGTATGACAGGGGCGACTTTGGAGACCCAGTACTTC
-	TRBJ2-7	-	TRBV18	CASSSGGEQYF	TGTGCCAGCTCATCAGGAGGCGAGCAGTACTTC
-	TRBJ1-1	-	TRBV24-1	CATSESPGTNTEAFF	TGTGCCACCAGTGAATCTCCGGGAACGAACACTGAAGCTTTCTTT
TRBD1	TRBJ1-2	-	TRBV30	CAWRDRGYGYTF	TGTGCCTGGAGGGACAGGGGCTATGGCTACACCTTC
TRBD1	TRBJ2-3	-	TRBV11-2	CASSFMTGRSTDTQYF	TGTGCCAGCAGCTTTATGACAGGGCGCAGCACAGATACGCAGTATTTT
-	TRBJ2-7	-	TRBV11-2	CASSLVTGPYEQYF	TGTGCCAGCAGCTTAGTTACAGGACCCTACGAGCAGTACTTC
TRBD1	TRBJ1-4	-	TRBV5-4	CASSLGTGGYEKLFF	TGTGCCAGCAGCTTGGGGACAGGGGGATACGAAAAACTGTTTTTT
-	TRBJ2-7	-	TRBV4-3	CASSQEGGSYEQYF	TGCGCCAGCAGCCAAGAAGGCGGGTCCTACGAGCAGTACTTC